A selection of T cell receptor beta chains follows, all from one sample in a study of T cells in Graves' hyperthyroidism and ophthalmopathy. Via MiXCR, TCRdb re-called the multiplex PCR reads, giving one row per CDR3 protein. The sample lists over 500,000 distinct CDR3 sequences; approximately 15% were seen once. Sequenced input: blood. Receptors were obtained from a woman aged 40 to 50 with Graves' hyperthyroidism. The CDR3 runs from the conserved cysteine through the conserved F or W. A D gene is named only where the DNA matches it firmly. Not every row has a clone size; where given, it reads once, few, many or a size class.

>few|TRBV6-1|NA|TRBJ2-1
CASSELRNEQFF
TGTGCCAGCAGTGAATTAAGAAATGAGCAGTTCTTC
>many|TRBV2|TRBD2|TRBJ2-7
CASRAGGAKDEQYF
TGTGCCAGTCGAGCGGGAGGTGCTAAGGACGAGCAGTACTTC
>many|TRBV10-3|NA|TRBJ2-5
CAISESPGSRPPETQYF
TGTGCCATCAGTGAGTCTCCCGGGTCACGGCCCCCAGAGACCCAGTACTTC
>many|TRBV2|NA|TRBJ2-4
CASSVVGGGENIQYF
TGTGCCAGCAGTGTGGTAGGGGGGGGCGAAAACATTCAGTACTTC
>NA|TRBV10-3|NA|TRBJ2-5
CAISELAQETQYF
TGTGCCATCAGTGAGTTAGCTCAAGAGACCCAGTACTTC
>few|TRBV10-3|NA|TRBJ2-5
CAISESGGQETQYF
TGTGCCATCAGTGAGTCAGGGGGCCAAGAGACCCAGTACTTC
>many|TRBV2|NA|TRBJ2-7
CASSEERSTPYEQYF
TGTGCCAGCAGTGAAGAGCGGAGTACACCCTACGAGCAGTACTTC
>NA|TRBV11-2|NA|TRBJ2-4
CASSLDISKNIQYF
TGTGCCAGCAGCTTAGATATATCTAAAAACATTCAGTACTTC
>many|TRBV20-1|TRBD1|TRBJ2-7
CSAGRDSLFNAYEQYF
TGCAGTGCTGGCCGGGACAGTTTATTTAACGCCTACGAGCAGTACTTC
>NA|TRBV20-1|TRBD1|TRBJ1-1
CSARLDRVGTEAFF
TGCAGTGCTAGACTTGACAGGGTTGGCACTGAAGCTTTCTTT
>many|TRBV12-3/TRBV12-4|TRBD2|TRBJ2-1
CASSISTKLAGGVNEQFF
TGTGCCAGCAGTATATCAACAAAACTAGCGGGAGGAGTTAATGAGCAGTTCTTC
>NA|TRBV11-2|TRBD2|TRBJ2-5
CASSTTGTSGSGETQYF
TGTGCCAGCAGCACTACCGGGACTAGCGGGAGTGGAGAGACCCAGTACTTC
>many|TRBV27|NA|TRBJ2-7
CASRDIRDKLSHEQYF
TGTGCCAGCCGTGATATCCGGGACAAACTTAGCCACGAGCAGTACTTC
>few|TRBV19|TRBD2|TRBJ2-1
CATVTSGSGGEQFF
TGTGCCACCGTCACTAGCGGGAGCGGCGGTGAGCAGTTCTTC
>many|TRBV5-1|NA|TRBJ2-7
CASSLYGSSYEQYF
TGCGCCAGCAGCTTGTATGGCAGTTCCTACGAGCAGTACTTC
>NA|TRBV13|TRBD2|TRBJ2-1
CASSLASGNAHEQFF
TGTGCCAGCAGCTTGGCTAGCGGGAACGCGCATGAGCAGTTCTTC
>many|TRBV2|NA|TRBJ2-1
CASKGNEQFF
TGTGCCAGCAAGGGGAATGAGCAGTTCTTC
>many|TRBV7-9|TRBD2|TRBJ2-1
CASSSKRGASYNEQFF
TGTGCCAGCAGCTCTAAGCGGGGAGCCTCCTACAATGAGCAGTTCTTC
>many|TRBV13|TRBD2|TRBJ2-1
CASSVPSGRGYNEQFF
TGTGCCAGCAGCGTACCGAGCGGGAGAGGCTACAATGAGCAGTTCTTC
>many|TRBV20-1|TRBD2|TRBJ2-1
CSARLLLAGVRNEQFF
TGCAGTGCTAGACTCCTACTAGCGGGAGTACGCAATGAGCAGTTCTTC
>many|TRBV5-8|TRBD1|TRBJ2-3
CASRRDRGTDTQYF
TGTGCCAGCAGACGGGACAGGGGGACAGATACGCAGTATTTT
>NA|TRBV27|NA|TRBJ1-2
CASRRRGDLWDGYTF
TGTGCCAGCAGACGCCGGGGGGACCTCTGGGATGGCTACACCTTC
>NA|TRBV4-2|TRBD1|TRBJ1-4
CASSQDGQGAGSEKLFF
TGTGCCAGCAGCCAAGACGGGCAGGGGGCAGGAAGTGAAAAACTGTTTTTT
>NA|TRBV29-1|TRBD2|TRBJ2-5
CSAFGTSVSKGTQYF
TGCAGCGCCTTCGGGACTAGCGTCTCCAAAGGGACCCAGTACTTC
>NA|TRBV2|NA|TRBJ1-5
CASSVDSRQPQHF
TGTGCCAGCAGTGTTGACAGCCGACAGCCCCAGCATTTT
>few|TRBV5-1|TRBD1|TRBJ2-6
CASSKTTGANSGANVLTF
TGCGCCAGCAGCAAGACGACAGGGGCTAACTCTGGGGCCAACGTCCTGACTTTC
>NA|TRBV3-1|NA|TRBJ2-3
CASSRGGGYTDTQYF
TGTGCCAGCAGCCGGGGTGGCGGTTACACAGATACGCAGTATTTT
>many|TRBV28|TRBD1|TRBJ1-5
CASSEQTGQGAVQPQHF
TGTGCCAGCAGTGAACAGACGGGACAGGGGGCGGTTCAGCCCCAGCATTTT
>many|TRBV6-6|TRBD2|TRBJ2-1
CASSYDPGTKREQFF
TGTGCCAGCAGTTACGATCCCGGGACTAAACGTGAGCAGTTCTTC
>many|TRBV6-2/TRBV6-3|NA|TRBJ2-2
CASSSSPGTKNTGELFF
TGTGCCAGCAGTTCCTCCCCGGGGACAAAGAACACCGGGGAGCTGTTTTTT
>many|TRBV27|NA|TRBJ2-7
CASSTTWGVSEQYF
TGTGCCAGCAGTACTACCTGGGGGGTCTCCGAGCAGTACTTC
>many|TRBV29-1|TRBD1|TRBJ2-7
CSVVPGQGGRSQSSYEQYF
TGCAGCGTTGTCCCGGGACAGGGGGGCCGATCCCAGAGCTCCTACGAGCAGTACTTC
>NA|TRBV5-6|TRBD2|TRBJ2-5
CASSSGLGGTQYF
TGTGCCAGCAGCTCTGGACTAGGCGGGACCCAGTACTTC
>few|TRBV7-3|NA|TRBJ2-1
CASSLPGVAAMNEQFF
TGTGCCAGCAGCCTCCCCGGGGTAGCGGCTATGAATGAGCAGTTCTTC
>NA|TRBV6-5|NA|TRBJ2-2
CASSYGQGYNGELFF
TGTGCCAGCAGTTACGGGCAGGGGTATAACGGGGAGCTGTTTTTT
>many|TRBV27|NA|TRBJ2-1
CASRGSGINEQFF
TGTGCCAGCAGGGGTTCAGGGATTAATGAGCAGTTCTTC
>NA|TRBV19|NA|TRBJ1-2
CASSIDNARPYGYTF
TGTGCCAGTAGTATAGATAACGCCAGGCCCTATGGCTACACCTTC
>many|TRBV7-2|TRBD1|TRBJ1-1
CASSPNTGAGEAFF
TGTGCCAGCAGCCCAAACACAGGGGCGGGTGAAGCTTTCTTT
>many|TRBV24-1|TRBD1|TRBJ2-1
CATSATGGRSEQFF
TGTGCCACCAGTGCTACAGGGGGAAGGTCTGAGCAGTTCTTC
>many|TRBV12-3/TRBV12-4|NA|TRBJ2-7
CASSPTGKGAYEQYF
TGTGCCAGCAGTCCGACCGGGAAAGGGGCCTACGAGCAGTACTTC
>NA|TRBV28|TRBD1|TRBJ1-5
CAGSLDRNRGGQPQHF
TGTGCCGGCAGTTTAGACCGGAACAGGGGTGGTCAGCCCCAGCATTTT
>many|TRBV27|TRBD2|TRBJ2-1
CASSLLVAGGNNEQFF
TGTGCCAGCAGTTTATTGGTAGCGGGAGGAAACAATGAGCAGTTCTTC
>NA|TRBV5-1|NA|TRBJ1-2
CASSLWQGENYGYTF
TGCGCCAGCAGCTTGTGGCAGGGAGAGAACTATGGCTACACCTTC
>NA|TRBV16|NA|TRBJ1-2
CASSQSGGYGYTF
TGTGCCAGCAGCCAATCGGGAGGGTATGGCTACACCTTC
>few|TRBV10-1|TRBD2|TRBJ2-1
CASSESRAGGGNEQFF
TGCGCCAGCAGTGAGTCGCGAGCGGGAGGAGGTAATGAGCAGTTCTTC
>few|TRBV7-8|NA|TRBJ2-5
CASSLFSGPETQYF
TGTGCCAGCAGCTTATTTTCGGGCCCAGAGACCCAGTACTTC
>NA|TRBV29-1|NA|TRBJ2-1
CSAQTGIEQFF
TGCAGCGCTCAGACAGGTATTGAGCAGTTCTTC
>NA|TRBV20-1|NA|TRBJ1-5
CSARDLLQAEPQHF
TGCAGTGCTAGAGATCTTTTACAGGCCGAGCCCCAGCATTTT
>few|TRBV25-1|NA|TRBJ2-5
CASSDGSPTWETQYF
TGTGCCAGCAGTGATGGTAGCCCCACTTGGGAGACCCAGTACTTC
>many|TRBV5-1|NA|TRBJ1-3
CASSQQDSGNTIYF
TGCGCCAGCAGTCAGCAGGACTCTGGAAACACCATATATTTT
>many|TRBV2|NA|TRBJ2-2
CASSPTGTVNTGELFF
TGTGCCAGCAGCCCTACCGGGACGGTGAACACCGGGGAGCTGTTTTTT
>NA|TRBV5-1|NA|TRBJ2-5
CASSIGGGSQETQYF
TGCGCCAGCAGCATTGGTGGGGGGAGCCAGGAGACCCAGTACTTC
>many|TRBV2|TRBD1|TRBJ1-4
CASRQGTDEKLFF
TGTGCCAGCAGACAGGGGACGGATGAAAAACTGTTTTTT
>many|TRBV5-5|TRBD1|TRBJ1-2
CASSLGVGQGNYGYTF
TGTGCCAGCAGCTTGGGGGTGGGACAGGGGAACTATGGCTACACCTTC
>many|TRBV2|NA|TRBJ2-1
CASSRREASVLNEQFF
TGTGCCAGCAGTAGGCGTGAGGCTTCGGTCTTAAATGAGCAGTTCTTC
>few|TRBV5-1|TRBD1|TRBJ2-3
CASSFTTGANTDTQYF
TGCGCCAGCAGCTTTACTACAGGGGCTAACACAGATACGCAGTATTTT
>many|TRBV7-8|NA|TRBJ2-5
CASSLDGGWQETQYF
TGTGCCAGCAGCTTAGATGGCGGGTGGCAAGAGACCCAGTACTTC
>few|TRBV3-1|NA|TRBJ1-3
CASSQGSGSGNTIYF
TGTGCCAGCAGCCAAGGATCAGGCTCTGGAAACACCATATATTTT
>NA|TRBV9|TRBD2|TRBJ2-5
CASSTRGRVETQYF
TGTGCCAGCAGTACCCGGGGGAGGGTAGAGACCCAGTACTTC